Sequencing of this T cell receptor beta chain was carried out in a study of spatial heterogeneity in lung cancer. Turning to the study itself: Strong correlation linked TCR transcript counts in tumor regions to a T cell module score derived from matched bulk RNA-seq. Study-level results: How many expanded intratumoral alpha and beta TCRs were present tracked the tumor mutation count, which was a count of nonsynonymous mutations.

Ten or more counts support this clonotype. What it recognizes is unknown. The CDR3 is made up of 15 amino acids. Per the germline V gene, CDR1 is SGHRS and CDR2 is YFSETQ. Unmatched junction bases numbered 5, after V lost 1 base and J lost 6 bases. Documented time point: sample taken at primary tumor resection. A single record per CDR3 protein comes from TCRdb applying MiXCR to the 5' RACE reads. The table has around 20,000 distinct CDR3 sequences, 5.5% to 6% seen once; the top ten hold about 9.4%. The sample was lung tumor tissue, taken at surgery. The TCR sequence derives from a female donor with early-stage non-small cell lung cancer. This chain links TRBV5-1 with TRBJ2-1; 9 bases are shared with TRBD2. In nucleotides, the CDR3 is TGCGCCAGCAGCTTGCGGCGGGAGGGTGGCAATGAGCAGTTCTTC. This codes for CASSLRREGGNEQFF.